The clone carrying this TCR beta chain showed up just a few times. Its specificity is not known. Trimming took off 5 bases at V and 0 bases at J, with 9 bases between the two ends. Germline V gives CDR1 MDHEN, CDR2 SYDVKM. This CDR3 comprises 14 residues. The record originates from a study of CD8 T cell repertoires and HIV-1 epitope variants. Turning to the study itself: 1M T cells were kept uncultured as a baseline.

Study-wide results and caveats: This assay reports beta chains of antigen-expanded cells, not T cell function.

The table came from immunoSEQ multiplex PCR; TCRdb's copy has only in-frame clones and leaves some out. Of roughly 5,000 clones listed, roughly 70% were seen once; the top ten hold about 40%. This chain joins TRBV28 and TRBJ2-3; D unclear. This TCR came from a male donor with HIV. Input material: cultured CD8+ T cells derived from PBMCs. The CDR3, as DNA: TGTGCCAGCAGTCCGGTAGTAAGCACAGATACGCAGTATTTT. It encodes CASSPVVSTDTQYF.